The 18 T cell receptor beta chains below were found in one sample sequenced in a study of blood T cell repertoires in COVID-19. Generated by immunoSEQ multiplex PCR, the TCRdb table keeps only in-frame clones and is missing some. The table has 50,000 or so clones, around four fifths seen once; the top ten hold approximately 7%. What was sequenced was peripheral blood. These receptors were collected from a man between 35 and 55 years old with acute or convalescent COVID-19.

The chain joins TRBV9 to TRBJ2-2; no definite D call. This CDR3 region has 14 residues. Germline assignment: CDR1 SGDLS and CDR2 YYNGEE. V shed 0 bases and J shed 1 base, with 4 bases lying between them. CDR3 in DNA: TGTGCCAGCAGCGTAGGACAGAACACCGGGGAGCTGTTTTTT. It encodes CASSVGQNTGELFF.

This clone has just one count. In DNA form, the CDR3 reads TGTGCCAGCAGAGGGACACCAAACCCGAATTCACCCCTCCACTTT. It encodes CASRGTPNPNSPLHF. V is TRBV2 and J is TRBJ1-6; TRBD1 might be the D (6 bases). Per germline, CDR1 SNHLY and CDR2 FYNNEI. Trimming took off 6 bases at V and 7 bases at J, with 16 bases between the two ends. The length of the CDR3 is 15 residues.

The chain has TRBV18 and TRBJ1-6, with 8 bases aligning to TRBD1. Germline CDR1 KGHSH, CDR2 LQKENI. Trimming cost V 4 bases and J 10 bases; bases outside gene matches: 3. The length of the CDR3 is 13 residues. The CDR3 DNA follows: TGTGCCAGCTCACAGGACAGGGTCTCACCCCTCCACTTT. As protein: CASSQDRVSPLHF.

This rearrangement joins TRBV6-5 to TRBJ1-4; D is unresolved. Trimming left V 3 bases short and J 8 bases short, with 10 bases between. Per the germline V gene, CDR1 is MNHEY and CDR2 is SVGAGI. This CDR3 has 13 residues. Written as DNA, the CDR3 is TGTGCCAGCAGTTATTTGGAGGGCGAAAAACTGTTTTTT. The encoded protein is CASSYLEGEKLFF.

V gene TRBV7-2 combines with J gene TRBJ2-7, with D possibly being TRBD1 (7 bases). The length of the CDR3 is 17 residues. Trimming pared 2 bases from V and 0 bases from J, leaving 17 bases between. The germline V gene has CDR1 SGHTA and CDR2 FQGNSA. The CDR3 region has the DNA TGTGCCAGCAGCTTACAGGGGGGCAGAATCCCCTCCTACGAGCAGTACTTC. Protein sequence: CASSLQGGRIPSYEQYF.

The chain links TRBV30 to TRBJ2-7; the match to TRBD1 covers 7 bases. Germline trimming cut 3 bases from V and 2 bases from J; bases unmatched to any gene: 4. The CDR3 has 13 amino acids. Germline V gene data show CDR1 as GTSNPN and CDR2 as SVGIG (reference sequence). The CDR3 DNA reads TGTGCCTGGAGCCGACAGGGCCCCTACGAGCAGTACTTC. This encodes CAWSRQGPYEQYF.

The chain combines TRBV5-1 with TRBJ2-7, with a weak D call TRBD2 (6 bases). The length of the CDR3 is 13 residues. V lost 0 bases and J lost 3, with 7 bases in between. The germline V gene has CDR1 SGHRS and CDR2 YFSETQ. The CDR3 spells CASSLAGSYEQYF. CDR3 nucleotide sequence: TGCGCCAGCAGCTTGGCCGGGAGCTACGAGCAGTACTTC.

This chain links TRBV24-1 with TRBJ1-3; 7 bases fit TRBD1. The V gene end was trimmed by 4 bases and the J gene end by 5 bases; junction bases not matched to a gene: 10. Germline-derived CDR1 and CDR2 are KGHDR and SFDVKD. The CDR3 spans 16 residues. The CDR3 bases are TGTGCCACCAGTGAAACTACAGGGGTCGGGCGAAACACCATATATTTT. This translates into CATSETTGVGRNTIYF.

The J gene is TRBJ2-7, the V gene TRBV28; 7 bases are a match to TRBD1. V trimming: 4 bases; J trimming: 3 bases; junction bases outside the gene matches: 3. The CDR3 runs to 13 residues. The germline CDR1 and CDR2 sequences are MDHEN and SYDVKM. CDR3 sequence reads: CASSSGQDYEQYF. As DNA, the CDR3 is TGTGCCAGCAGTTCAGGACAGGACTACGAGCAGTACTTC.

The gene calls are TRBV7-4 and TRBJ1-6, with D hard to call. Germline loops: CDR1 SGHVT, CDR2 SQSDAQ. The V and J ends lost 6 bases and 14 bases respectively, with 14 bases between them. The CDR3 runs to 12 residues. CDR3 nucleotide sequence: TGTGCCAGCAGAACTGCTCCCCGGGCCCTCCACTTT. As protein: CASRTAPRALHF.

V and J are TRBV9 and TRBJ2-5; TRBD2 might be the D (6 bases). This CDR3 region has 17 residues. Looked up from germline, CDR1 is SGDLS and CDR2 is YYNGEE. Deletions cut 4 bases from V and 0 bases from J, with 19 bases between. This chain's CDR3 is CASSPSRTTTYQETQYF. CDR3 bases: TGTGCCAGCAGCCCGAGCCGGACTACCACGTACCAAGAGACCCAGTACTTC.

The rearrangement uses TRBV10-3 and TRBJ2-3; 8 bases agree with TRBD2. The trim removed 4 bases at V and 3 bases at J, leaving 6 bases unmatched. Germline CDR1 reads ENHRY; CDR2 reads SYGVKD. This CDR3 contains 15 residues. CDR3: CAISARGANTDTQYF. Written as DNA, the CDR3 is TGTGCCATCAGTGCGCGGGGGGCGAATACAGATACGCAGTATTTT.

The chain carries TRBV2 and TRBJ2-3; 7 nucleotides align to TRBD1. The junction had 12 bases not matched to a gene; V was cut back by 6 bases and J by 0 bases. From germline, CDR1 is SNHLY and CDR2 FYNNEI. CDR3 length: 17 amino acids. The CDR3 nucleotides are TGTGCCAGCAGGCCCGTCCGGACAGGCTCGAGCACAGATACGCAGTATTTT. It translates to CASRPVRTGSSTDTQYF.

The chain is built from TRBV5-1 and TRBJ1-2; D uncertain. This CDR3 is built from 12 residues. The germline gives CDR1 SGHRS, CDR2 YFSETQ. The V end was cut by 3 bases, the J end by 7 bases, with 10 bases between. The CDR3 loop is CASSSTVSGYTF. CDR3 DNA sequence: TGCGCCAGCAGCTCAACGGTATCTGGCTACACCTTC.

This clone was counted a single time. This sequence joins TRBV5-1 and TRBJ2-5; 9 nucleotides line up with TRBD1. The CDR3 is 15 amino acids. V lost 3 bases, J lost 0 bases, and 3 bases stayed unmatched. Germline CDR1 is SGHRS and CDR2 is YFSETQ. CDR3 amino acids: CASSSGQGNQETQYF. The CDR3 region has the DNA TGCGCCAGCAGCTCGGGACAGGGAAACCAAGAGACCCAGTACTTC.

V is TRBV10-1 and J is TRBJ1-1; D not certain. Germline CDR1 reads WNHNN; CDR2 reads SYGVQD (reference sequence). Trimming took 8 bases from V and 7 from J, leaving 8 bases between them. The CDR3 extends over 10 amino acids. CDR3 sequence reads: CASYPSEAFF. In nucleotides, the CDR3 is TGCGCCAGCTATCCCAGTGAAGCTTTCTTT.

The rearrangement uses TRBV28 and TRBJ1-6; 8 nucleotides agree with TRBD1. Trimming took 11 bases from V and 5 from J; bases not matched to a gene: 5. CDR3 size: 13 residues. Germline lookup yields CDR1 MDHEN and CDR2 SYDVKM. This chain's CDR3 is CASRTGNNSPLHF. The CDR3 nucleotides read TGTGCCTCCCGGACAGGGAATAATTCACCCCTCCACTTT. Together with reference TRBV28 and TRBJ1-6, the CDR3 gives the full variable domain: DVKVTQSSRYLVKRTGEKVFLECVQDMDHENMFWYRQDPGLGLRLIYFSYDVKMKEKGDIPEGYSVSREKKERFSLILESASTNQTSMYLCASRTGNNSPLHFGNGTRLTVT.

The chain couples TRBV18 to TRBJ2-7; 7 positions agree with TRBD1. The V segment lost 6 bases and the J segment 6 bases; nucleotides outside the gene matches: 11. The CDR3 has 14 residues. CDR1 is KGHSH and CDR2 is LQKENI in the germline V gene. The CDR3 nucleotides read TGTGCCAGCTCCCCCGGGACAGTGGTCGGCGAGCAGTACTTC. Protein product: CASSPGTVVGEQYF.